Below, 28 T cell receptor beta chains from the same sample are listed, as sequenced in a study of blood T cell repertoires in COVID-19. Here immunoSEQ multiplex PCR was the method, and the copy in TCRdb shows in-frame clones only, minus some. The sample contains more than 90,000 clones, 82% of which appear only once. The source material was peripheral blood. Receptor source: a man between 65 and 80 years old with acute or convalescent COVID-19.

V usage is TRBV5-6 and J usage is TRBJ2-6; the D is unclear. The CDR3 covers 15 residues. The V gene lost 0 bases and the J gene lost 0 bases, with 4 bases spanning the gap. CDR1 and CDR2 from the germline V gene are SGHDT and YYEEEE. DNA for the CDR3: TGTGCCAGCAGCTTGGTCGTCTCTGGGGCCAACGTCCTGACTTTC. This sequence encodes CASSLVVSGANVLTF.

This clone was picked up one time. This rearrangement joins TRBV10-3 to TRBJ2-1, with D possibly TRBD1 on 6 matching bases. V was trimmed by 8 bases and J by 5 bases, leaving 13 bases between them. Germline-derived CDR1 and CDR2 are ENHRY and SYGVKD. CDR3 length equals 13 residues. CDR3 nucleotide sequence: TGTGCCATCGGAGGACAGCGAAACAATGAGCAGTTCTTC. Translated, it gives CAIGGQRNNEQFF.

Comments on this clone: One junction end does not reproduce the germline sequence, and a read error may be involved. This chain links TRBV7-9 with TRBJ1-4; D not resolved. Germline V gene lookup returns CDR1 SEHNR and CDR2 FQNEAQ (reference sequence). The CDR3 totals 14 residues. The CDR3 region has the DNA TGTGCCAGCAGCTTATCGGGTGTCGGTGAAGAACTGTTTTTT. Translating it yields CASSLSGVGEELFF.

The rearrangement joins TRBV6-5 to TRBJ1-5; D unresolved. This CDR3 has 13 amino acids. V lost 7 bases and J lost 3, with 10 bases in between. CDR1 MNHEY and CDR2 SVGAGI come from the germline V gene. CDR3 in amino acids: CASTQRFNQPQHF. Here the CDR3 DNA reads TGTGCCAGCACCCAACGGTTCAATCAGCCCCAGCATTTT.

The genes are TRBV5-1 and TRBJ1-1; maybe TRBD1 (6 bases). The V gene lost 0 bases and the J gene lost 6 bases, with 15 bases spanning the gap. Germline lookup yields CDR1 SGHRS and CDR2 YFSETQ. The CDR3 consists of 15 residues. The CDR3 coding sequence is TGCGCCAGCAGCTTGGGGGGACAAGGAGGCTCTGAAGCTTTCTTT. This codes for CASSLGGQGGSEAFF.

The chain is built from TRBV9 and TRBJ1-1; 8 bases are shared with TRBD1. The germline CDR1 and CDR2 sequences are SGDLS and YYNGEE. The trim removed 0 bases at V and 3 bases at J, leaving 4 bases unmatched. The CDR3 contains 15 residues. CDR3 region: CASSVGTGLDTEAFF. The CDR3, as DNA: TGTGCCAGCAGCGTAGGGACAGGGTTGGACACTGAAGCTTTCTTT.

The chain combines TRBV19 with TRBJ2-5; D perhaps matches TRBD1 (5 bases). Trimming pared 7 bases from V and 2 bases from J, leaving 14 bases between. This CDR3 is 14 amino acids long. The germline gives CDR1 LNHDA, CDR2 SQIVND (reference sequence). This chain's CDR3 is CASILSPGQETQYF. CDR3 DNA sequence: TGTGCCAGTATCCTCTCCCCAGGGCAAGAGACCCAGTACTTC.

The gene calls are TRBV7-2 and TRBJ2-5; 8 nucleotides agree with TRBD2. Germline V gives CDR1 SGHTA, CDR2 FQGNSA. V was pared by 0 bases and J by 1 base, with 7 bases of the junction left unmatched. The CDR3 totals 17 residues. CDR3 loop: CASSLAGRGAPQETQYF. CDR3 nucleotide sequence: TGTGCCAGCAGCTTAGCGGGGCGGGGGGCCCCCCAAGAGACCCAGTACTTC.

This chain links TRBV6-5 with TRBJ1-1; 7 nucleotides match TRBD1. CDR1 and CDR2 from the germline V gene are MNHEY and SVGAGI. There are 15 residues in the CDR3. With 9 bases clipped from V and 4 bases from J, the junction kept 14 bases outside the gene matches. The CDR3 sequence is CASSQGVRLGTEAFF. The CDR3, as DNA: TGTGCCAGTTCGCAGGGGGTGAGGTTAGGCACTGAAGCTTTCTTT.

This clone showed up just once. The genes are TRBV27 and TRBJ1-3; D is unresolved. The CDR3 extends over 14 amino acids. Germline loops: CDR1 MNHEY, CDR2 SMNVEV (reference sequence). With 2 bases removed from V and 7 bases from J, the gap between germline ends came to 12 bases. The CDR3, as DNA: TGTGCCAGCAGTTTAAACGGGTTTGGGAACACCATATATTTT. Translation gives CASSLNGFGNTIYF.

The V call is TRBV4-2, the J call TRBJ1-1, with TRBD1 as a possible D gene (6 bases). V was shortened by 7 bases and J by 2 bases, with 11 bases between the two germline ends. The V gene's germline CDR1 is LGHNA and CDR2 YNFKEQ. This CDR3 is built from 13 residues. In DNA form, the CDR3 reads TGTGCCAGCACGAAGGACAGTAACACTGAAGCTTTCTTT. Its translation is CASTKDSNTEAFF.

The sample holds a few counts of this clone. The J gene is TRBJ1-5, the V gene TRBV9, with D unresolved. Germline values: CDR1 SGDLS, CDR2 YYNGEE. V was pared by 0 bases and J by 4 bases, with 8 bases between. The CDR3 sequence is 14 residues long. The CDR3 nucleotides are TGTGCCAGCAGCGTAGACTACTTAAATCAGCCCCAGCATTTT. This encodes CASSVDYLNQPQHF.

The chain recombines TRBV5-1 with TRBJ2-6; D is unresolved. Germline V gene lookup returns CDR1 SGHRS and CDR2 YFSETQ. Trimming pared 4 bases from V and 2 bases from J, leaving 10 bases between. The CDR3 covers 15 residues. The CDR3 sequence is CASSGTRAGANVLTF. The CDR3 DNA is TGCGCCAGCAGCGGAACACGGGCTGGGGCCAACGTCCTGACTTTC.

V and J are TRBV29-1 and TRBJ2-7; D is possibly TRBD1 (6 bases). This CDR3 comprises 13 residues. Germline lookup yields CDR1 SQVTM and CDR2 ANQGSEA. V lost 4 bases, J lost 6 bases, and 16 bases lay in between. CDR3: CSVARGGRIEQYF. The DNA for the CDR3 is TGCAGCGTTGCCAGGGGCGGAAGAATCGAGCAGTACTTC.

The J gene is TRBJ1-6, the V gene TRBV6-5; perhaps TRBD1 as D (5 bases). Trimming pared 6 bases from V and 6 bases from J, leaving 12 bases between. Germline CDR1 reads MNHEY; CDR2 reads SVGAGI. The CDR3 consists of 14 residues. The DNA of the CDR3 is TGTGCCAGCAGGGGGGGACGACCTAATTCACCCCTCCACTTT. This translates into CASRGGRPNSPLHF.

J is TRBJ1-1 and V is TRBV20-1, with 7 nucleotides matching TRBD1. With 3 bases clipped from V and 6 bases from J, the junction kept 4 bases outside the gene matches. The germline V gene encodes CDR1 DFQATT and CDR2 SNEGSKA (reference sequence). The CDR3 contains 12 residues. The CDR3 sequence: CSASLGTAEAFF. CDR3 DNA: TGCAGTGCTAGTTTGGGGACAGCTGAAGCTTTCTTT.

The V and J genes are TRBV29-1 and TRBJ1-2; no clear D gene. The V and J ends lost 7 bases and 8 bases respectively, with 14 bases between them. Looked up from germline, CDR1 is SQVTM and CDR2 is ANQGSEA. This CDR3 spans 11 amino acids. The CDR3 region is CSGSEGGGYTF. CDR3 sequence (DNA): TGCAGCGGCTCGGAGGGAGGGGGCTACACCTTC.

This chain joins TRBV23-1 and TRBJ2-3; a possible D gene is TRBD2 (6 bases). TRBV23-1 is identified as an open reading frame with a role that is uncertain. The CDR3 is 17 residues long. Trimming stripped 2 bases from V and 5 bases from J, with 20 bases between. CDR3: CASSQEGIAVVIDTQYF. The CDR3 region has the DNA TGCGCCAGCAGTCAAGAGGGAATAGCGGTGGTCATAGATACGCAGTATTTT.

The CDR3 bases are TGTGCCAGCAGCTTTATCGCTAACTATGGCTACACCTTC. Translated: CASSFIANYGYTF. The J gene is TRBJ1-2, the V gene TRBV7-9; D gene ambiguous. The CDR3 is made up of 13 amino acids. CDR1 SEHNR and CDR2 FQNEAQ come from the germline V gene (reference sequence). Trimming pared 3 bases from V and 0 bases from J, leaving 5 bases between.

The rearrangement uses TRBV5-1 and TRBJ1-2, with a weak D call TRBD1 (5 bases). Per the germline V gene, CDR1 is SGHRS and CDR2 is YFSETQ. This CDR3 region has 15 residues. The V end was cut by 1 base, the J end by 4 bases, with 14 bases between. As DNA, the CDR3 is TGCGCCAGCAGCTTGAACAGCGCGGGGCTCTATGGCTACACCTTC. Amino acids: CASSLNSAGLYGYTF.

The rearrangement joins TRBV6-6 to TRBJ1-3; D might be TRBD1 (5 bases). Germline loops: CDR1 MNHNY, CDR2 SVGAGI (reference sequence). The CDR3 totals 14 residues. Trimming took off 5 bases at V and 6 bases at J, with 14 bases between the two ends. This CDR3 is CASSIAGIVNTIYF. The CDR3 DNA sequence: TGTGCCAGCAGTATCGCAGGGATCGTAAACACCATATATTTT.

The genes are TRBV10-3 and TRBJ1-3; 7 positions agree with TRBD1. CDR1 is ENHRY and CDR2 is SYGVKD in the germline V gene. V gave up 10 bases and J gave up 0 bases; unmatched junction bases: 6. This CDR3 has 14 amino acids. CDR3 protein: CATEDRLSGNTIYF. The CDR3 DNA reads TGTGCCACAGAGGACAGGCTCTCTGGAAACACCATATATTTT.

This clone came up a few times. The chain couples TRBV10-3 to TRBJ1-5, with a possible D match to TRBD1 (5 bases). V lost 0 bases, J lost 6 bases, and 15 bases lay in between. The CDR3 length is 16 residues. Germline V gene lookup returns CDR1 ENHRY and CDR2 SYGVKD. Written as DNA, the CDR3 is TGTGCCATCAGTGAGTCCCTAGGGGCCCCGGGTCAGCCCCAGCATTTT. This translates into CAISESLGAPGQPQHF.

The chain has TRBV30 and TRBJ1-6, with TRBD1 as a possible D gene (6 bases). Trimming removed 2 bases at V and 7 bases at J, with 15 bases between. The length of the CDR3 is 15 residues. Germline-derived CDR1 and CDR2 are GTSNPN and SVGIG (reference sequence). CDR3 DNA: TGTGCCTGGAGTTCCCTGGACAGAGCAAATTCACCCCTCCACTTT. Translated: CAWSSLDRANSPLHF. Looking up the rest from reference TRBV30 and TRBJ1-6 gives the full variable domain: SQTIHQWPATLVQPVGSPLSLECTVEGTSNPNLYWYRQAAGRGLQLLFYSVGIGQISSEVPQNLSASRPQDRQFILSSKKLLLSDSGFYLCAWSSLDRANSPLHFGNGTRLTVT.

This chain joins TRBV5-1 and TRBJ2-7; no firm D call. The CDR3 is 13 amino acids. Trimming left V 2 bases short and J 0 bases short, with 6 bases between. Germline loops: CDR1 SGHRS, CDR2 YFSETQ. For the CDR3, the DNA is TGCGCCAGCAGCTTAGGAGTCTCCTACGAGCAGTACTTC. Its protein product is CASSLGVSYEQYF. Supplemented by reference TRBV5-1 and TRBJ2-7, the full variable domain reads KAGVTQTPRYLIKTRGQQVTLSCSPISGHRSVSWYQQTPGQGLQFLFEYFSETQRNKGNFPGRFSGRQFSNSRSEMNVSTLELGDSALYLCASSLGVSYEQYFGPGTRLTVT.

This clone was recorded only once. The gene calls are TRBV9 and TRBJ2-3; tentatively, D is TRBD1 (6 bases). Germline V gives CDR1 SGDLS, CDR2 YYNGEE. V shed 3 bases and J shed 3 bases, with 14 bases lying between them. CDR3 length: 15 amino acids. CDR3 sequence reads: CASSAQGSRTDTQYF. Here the CDR3 DNA reads TGTGCCAGCAGCGCACAGGGTAGTAGGACAGATACGCAGTATTTT.

The chain joins TRBV3-1 (or the pseudogene TRBV3-2) to TRBJ2-7; 7 nucleotides agree with TRBD1. This CDR3 has 14 residues. The ends lost 8 bases at V and 3 bases at J; junction bases unmatched: 10. The germline gives CDR1 LGHDT, CDR2 YNNKEL (reference sequence). As DNA, the CDR3 is TGTGCCAGCTCTCATGGCCCAGGGGGCTACGAGCAGTACTTC. This gives the protein CASSHGPGGYEQYF.

The rearrangement joins TRBV6-1 to TRBJ2-2; tentative D call: TRBD1 (5 bases). The CDR3 length is 15 residues. Per the germline V gene, CDR1 is MNHNS and CDR2 is SASEGT. V gave up 3 bases and J gave up 1 base, with 9 bases separating them. The CDR3 region is CASSDRAWNTGELFF. The CDR3 coding sequence is TGTGCCAGCAGTGACAGGGCATGGAACACCGGGGAGCTGTTTTTT.